This T cell receptor beta chain came from a study of identical twins (dated by TCRdb to the mid-2010s). Regarding the complete study: To test whether fetal clonotypes persist, the study used deep sequencing on TCR alpha and beta repertoires from monozygotic twins, unrelated adults of various ages, and cord blood. To rule out contamination, replicate twin experiments were performed at different times with different library preparation protocols. Points the paper makes about the study in general: Invariant T cells such as MAIT and iNKT could partly confound zero-insertion analyses, though diverse VJ usage argued against this for most clonotypes. Abundant cord blood beta clonotypes carried fewer insertions; young adult naive repertoires showed a weaker similar trend, while memory repertoires showed none. Out-of-frame TCR alpha sharing in monozygotic twins was systematically underestimated by recombination models, whereas sharing between unrelated individuals was in agreement with the recombination models. In beta out-of-frame sequences, excess twin sharing was weaker, because having fewer shared sequences lowered the signal-to-noise ratio. Out-of-frame TCR alpha sequences shared between twins showed an excess of low generation-probability sequences compared with coincidental sharing between unrelated individuals. Because the same donors could not be followed over many years, the conclusions depended on cross-sectional statistical analysis.

The CDR3 has 14 amino acids, counting the end cysteine and phenylalanine. Only the CDR3 DNA stays, 42 bases, in frame from base 1. The germline V gene (reference sequence) provides CDR1 DFQATT and CDR2 SNEGSKA. The germline V and J ends show losses of 3 bases and 5 bases respectively, and no gene match explains 10 bases of the junction. All donors were healthy Caucasians. Three pairs of female monozygotic twins, all aged 18 to 29 years, were included in the twin cohort. Peripheral blood mononuclear cells were the source from which RNA for the TCR libraries was isolated. To prepare the library, 5' RACE was applied. Sequencer: Illumina HiSeq 2000. Template switching introduced a universal primer binding site; the final cDNA contained a unique molecular identifier, enabling accurate counting of TCR cDNA molecules. First-strand cDNA for TCR alpha and beta chains was synthesized from specific primers in the conserved constant-segment region. Each cDNA library was double barcoded, with a SMART-Mk sample barcode plus Illumina barcodes, to control for contamination. TruSeq adapter sequences, together with Illumina sample barcodes, were added in two successive PCR steps. The TCR alpha and beta cDNA libraries were sequenced on the Illumina HiSeq platform using custom primers. Turning to the authors' computational methods: Raw reads were processed with MiGEC to extract unique molecular identifiers, and MiXCR was used to determine CDR3 positions. For each individual, recombination models were inferred using an EM algorithm with the repgenHMM and IGoR tools. The analysis of shared clonotypes was done with the tcR package in R, with sharing normalized by the product of cloneset sizes. To study raw recombination free of thymic and clonal selection effects, out-of-frame nonproductive sequences were analyzed. The public reads were reanalyzed by TCRdb: fastp trimming at Q25, MiXCR alignment, in-frame beta chains only. CDR3 protein sequences are deduplicated, and each keeps its most common genes and DNA. Here the V and J calls rest on TCRdb's processing, not on the authors' analysis. The sample table records some 560,000 distinct CDR3 sequences; 9% to 10% of these occur just once. Of the sample, 2.5% to 3.5% is held by the ten largest clones.

The sample holds many counts of this clonotype. The antigen it binds to is not known. No base quality information exists; no much larger clone differs at one position. The same sample was also studied in work on yellow fever vaccine responses in identical twins. As that second study puts it: According to the authors, the vaccine-induced T cell response in identical twins seemed to be partly convergent and partly specific to each individual. The study precisely tracked vaccine-responding T cell clones in identical twins.

This chain is built from TRBV20-1 and TRBJ2-7; TRBD2 agrees with 7 junctional bases. Sequenced sample: PBMCs. The sequence came from a woman younger than 30 in good health. The CDR3 protein is CSASGGTMGDEQYF. Here is the DNA: TGCAGTGCTAGTGGTGGGACTATGGGCGACGAGCAGTACTTC.